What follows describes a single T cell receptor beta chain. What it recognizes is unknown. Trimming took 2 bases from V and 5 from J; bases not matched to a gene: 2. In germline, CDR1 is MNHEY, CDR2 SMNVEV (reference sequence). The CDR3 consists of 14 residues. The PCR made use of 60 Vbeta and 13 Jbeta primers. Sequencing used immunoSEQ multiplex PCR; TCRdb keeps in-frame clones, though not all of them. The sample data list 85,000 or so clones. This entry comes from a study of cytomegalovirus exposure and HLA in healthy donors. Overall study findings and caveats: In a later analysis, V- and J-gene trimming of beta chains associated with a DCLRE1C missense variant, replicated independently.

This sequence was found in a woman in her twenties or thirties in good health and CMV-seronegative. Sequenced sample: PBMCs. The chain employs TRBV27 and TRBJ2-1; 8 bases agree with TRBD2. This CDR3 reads CASSLAGGNNEQFF. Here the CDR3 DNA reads TGTGCCAGCAGTTTAGCGGGGGGAAACAATGAGCAGTTCTTC.